This record covers a single T cell receptor beta chain. Its specific antigen is unknown. No qualities accompany the bases; no much larger clone lies one base away. This sample was sequenced with an Illumina HiSeq 1500. TCRdb ran its own pipeline on the public reads, namely fastp trimming at Q25 and MiXCR clone calling, and kept in-frame beta chains. CDR3 protein sequences are deduplicated, and each keeps its most common genes and DNA. The sample records fewer than 900,000 distinct CDR3 sequences, approximately 32% of which are singletons. The top ten hold under 15% of the sample. The cysteine opens and the valine closes a CDR3 of 14 amino acids. Only CDR3 DNA is held: 42 bases, read in frame from base 1. The CDR1 and CDR2 encoded by the germline V gene (reference sequence) are LNHNV and YYDKDF. Here V drops 5 bases and J drops 1 base, and the junction holds 5 bases not matched to any gene. The record originates from a study of T cell repertoires in cytomegalovirus infection (dated by TCRdb to the late 2010s). Regarding the complete study: Peptide stimulations targeted recently identified HLA-C-restricted CMV epitopes, whose presentation resists viral immunomodulation, together with well-studied HLA-B-restricted epitopes. Donor HLA type was relevant to the analysis, as public TCR beta signatures indicated carriage of CMV infection together with the matching HLA type.

This specimen's treatment or condition label, per the study, means: in vitro stimulation with specific CMV peptide epitopes to enrich CMV-specific T cells. Overall study outcomes, separate from this receptor: In both this cohort and an independent cohort of some 380 donors, the cumulative frequency of public TCR beta family members distinguished carriers of CMV infection plus the relevant HLA type. The ex vivo response was dominated by HLA-C-restricted CMV-specific TCR beta clonotypes, which also provided the single most frequent clonotype in two of eight donors.

Rearrangement joined TRBV15 to TRBJ2-7, with TRBD1 identical over 7 junction bases. Sequencing used cultured CD8+ T cells from PBMCs, obtained from culture after CMV antigen stimulation. The receptor was derived from a human donor in good health (CMV status not recorded). Some clones in this sample may be carry-over from other donors' samples. The CDR3 region has the sequence CATSRTGESYEQYV. DNA sequence: TGTGCCACCAGCCGGACAGGAGAGTCCTACGAGCAGTACGTC.